This T cell receptor (beta chain) was sequenced in a study of human T cells and chemical hapten exposure. This clonotype was seen ten or more times. Antigen: not known. Sample time point: pre-sensitization, week 0. Treatment specified: therapeutic diphenylcyclopropenone sensitization with weekly scalp DPC. Phlebotomy was performed prior to application of every patch test. The CDR3 covers 13 residues. Germline V gene data show CDR1 as ENHRY and CDR2 as SYGVKD. Trimming at V came to 11 bases and at J to 6 bases, leaving 10 bases not matched to a gene. TCRdb re-derived calls from the RACE reads in MiXCR, one entry per CDR3 protein. The sample shows roughly 100,000 distinct CDR3 sequences, approximately 11% of them seen only once. Study-level results: With patch test score, the counts of PT1 expanded TCRs showed a positive correlation. Large CDR3 similarity clusters arose significantly more often from expanded TCRs than from controls.

The TCR comes from an older woman with alopecia areata. Some clones in this sample may be carry-over from other donors' samples. V and J are TRBV10-3 and TRBJ2-7; 10 bases agree with TRBD2. The sequencing used whole blood, collected in connection with sensitization to the hapten diphenylcyclopropenone (DPC). CDR3 bases: TGTGCCGGGGGAGCGGGGGGGCCCAGCGAGCAGTACTTC. Its translation is CAGGAGGPSEQYF.